In this sample, the clone carrying this T cell receptor beta chain turned up many times. What it binds is unknown. This entry belongs to a study of T cells in Graves' hyperthyroidism and ophthalmopathy. Overall study results and limits: The model predicted ophthalmopathy a median around 6.5 months before onset.

The J segment lost 4 bases and the V segment lost 6 bases, leaving 2 bases of the junction unmatched. The CDR3 consists of 12 residues. Germline values: CDR1 SGHAT, CDR2 FQNNGV. RNA transcripts yielded amplified TCR beta CDR3 regions. HTBI primers were used for first-round RT-PCR of the TCR CDR3. TCRdb re-analysed the multiplex PCR reads in MiXCR, keeping a single row per CDR3 protein. The sample includes about 740,000 distinct CDR3 sequences, 12% to 15% of them seen just once. Input material: blood. V and J are TRBV11-2 and TRBJ1-2; 7 nucleotides align to TRBD1. The receptor's source is a woman between 18 and 29 years old with Graves' hyperthyroidism. CDR3 DNA sequence: TGTGCCAGCAGAGGGGGCGGCTATGGCTACACCTTC. It translates to CASRGGGYGYTF.